This TCR beta chain was sequenced for a study of blood T cell repertoires in COVID-19. Study background: The origin of the acute and convalescent COVID-19 samples was the United States, Italy and Spain. The analysed material was cDNA or gDNA that came from T cells, B-cell-depleted T cells, or PBMCs.

In the original workflow: Researchers report that nucleated cell counts were estimated from reference gene primer amplification. Profiled with immunoSEQ multiplex PCR; TCRdb holds only in-frame clones, not every one. V and J calls and clone size follow that table, whereas D and trimming were derived from the DNA. Here the sample spans approximately 38,000 clones, approximately 80% being singletons. This CDR3 is 16 amino acids long. Trimming stripped 4 bases from V and 0 bases from J, with 15 bases between. The germline V gene has CDR1 LGHNA and CDR2 YSLEER. The source material was peripheral blood. The rearrangement links TRBV4-3 to TRBJ1-2, with D possibly being TRBD1 (6 bases). This clonotype was obtained from a human donor with acute or convalescent COVID-19. The donor label of this sample is uncertain. Here the CDR3 reads CASSPTAGVANYGYTF. The CDR3 nucleotides are TGCGCCAGCAGCCCAACGGCAGGGGTAGCTAACTATGGCTACACCTTC.